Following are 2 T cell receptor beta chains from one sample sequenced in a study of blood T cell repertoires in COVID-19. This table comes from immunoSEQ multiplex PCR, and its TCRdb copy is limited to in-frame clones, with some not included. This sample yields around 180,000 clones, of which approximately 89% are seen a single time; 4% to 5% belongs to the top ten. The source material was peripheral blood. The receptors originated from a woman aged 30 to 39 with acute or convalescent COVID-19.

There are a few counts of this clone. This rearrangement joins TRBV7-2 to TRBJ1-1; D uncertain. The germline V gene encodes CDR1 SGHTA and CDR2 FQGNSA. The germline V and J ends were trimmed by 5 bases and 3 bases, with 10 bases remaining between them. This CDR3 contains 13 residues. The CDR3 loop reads CASSPIPDTEAFF. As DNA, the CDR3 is TGTGCCAGCAGCCCCATCCCGGACACTGAAGCTTTCTTT.

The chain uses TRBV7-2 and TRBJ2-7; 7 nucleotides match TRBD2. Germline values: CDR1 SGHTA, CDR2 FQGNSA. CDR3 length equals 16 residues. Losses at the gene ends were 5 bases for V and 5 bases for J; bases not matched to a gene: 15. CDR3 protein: CASSPRSGQAGHEQYF. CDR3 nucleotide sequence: TGTGCCAGCAGCCCCCGCTCCGGGCAAGCGGGACACGAGCAGTACTTC.